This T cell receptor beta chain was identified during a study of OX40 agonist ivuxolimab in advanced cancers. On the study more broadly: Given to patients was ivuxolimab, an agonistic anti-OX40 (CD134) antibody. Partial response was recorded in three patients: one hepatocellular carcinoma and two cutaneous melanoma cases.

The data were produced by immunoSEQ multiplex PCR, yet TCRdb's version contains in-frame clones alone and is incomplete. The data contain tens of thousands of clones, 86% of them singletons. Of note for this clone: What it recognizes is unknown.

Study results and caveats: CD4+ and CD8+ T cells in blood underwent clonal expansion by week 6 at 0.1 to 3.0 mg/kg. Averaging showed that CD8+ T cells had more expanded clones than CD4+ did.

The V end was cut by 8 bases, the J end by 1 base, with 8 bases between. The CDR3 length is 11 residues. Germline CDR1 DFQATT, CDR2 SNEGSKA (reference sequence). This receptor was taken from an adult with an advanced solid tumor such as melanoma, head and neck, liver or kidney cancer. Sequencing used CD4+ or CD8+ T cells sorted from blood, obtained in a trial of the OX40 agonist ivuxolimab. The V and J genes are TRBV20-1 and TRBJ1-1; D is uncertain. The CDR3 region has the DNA TGCAGTTCAACACAGAACACTGAAGCTTTCTTT. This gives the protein CSSTQNTEAFF.